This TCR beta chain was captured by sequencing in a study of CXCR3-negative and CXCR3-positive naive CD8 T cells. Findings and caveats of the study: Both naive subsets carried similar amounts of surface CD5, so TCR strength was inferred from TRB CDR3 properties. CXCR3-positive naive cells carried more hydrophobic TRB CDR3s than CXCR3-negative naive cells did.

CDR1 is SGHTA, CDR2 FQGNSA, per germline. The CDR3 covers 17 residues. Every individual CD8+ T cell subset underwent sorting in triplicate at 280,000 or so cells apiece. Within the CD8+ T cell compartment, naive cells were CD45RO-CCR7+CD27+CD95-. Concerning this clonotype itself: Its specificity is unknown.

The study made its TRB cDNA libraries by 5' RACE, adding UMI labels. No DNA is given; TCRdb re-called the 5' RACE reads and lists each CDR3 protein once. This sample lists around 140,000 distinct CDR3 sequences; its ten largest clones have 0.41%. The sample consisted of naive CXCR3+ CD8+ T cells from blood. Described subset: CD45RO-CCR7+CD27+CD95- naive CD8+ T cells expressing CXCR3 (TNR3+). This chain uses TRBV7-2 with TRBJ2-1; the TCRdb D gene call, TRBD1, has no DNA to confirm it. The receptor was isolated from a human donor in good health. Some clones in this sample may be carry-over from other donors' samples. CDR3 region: CASSLEVQGSPYNEQFF.